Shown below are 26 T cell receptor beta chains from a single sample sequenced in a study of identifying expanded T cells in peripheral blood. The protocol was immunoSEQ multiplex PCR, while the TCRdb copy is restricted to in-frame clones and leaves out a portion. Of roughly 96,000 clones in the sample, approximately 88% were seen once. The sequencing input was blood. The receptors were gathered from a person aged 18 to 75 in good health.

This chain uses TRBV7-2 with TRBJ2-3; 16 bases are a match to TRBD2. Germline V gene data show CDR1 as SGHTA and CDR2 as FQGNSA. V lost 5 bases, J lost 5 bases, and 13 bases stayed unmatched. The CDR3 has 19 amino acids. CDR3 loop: CASSARSGTSGGARDTQYF. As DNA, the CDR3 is TGTGCCAGCAGCGCCCGGAGTGGGACTAGCGGGGGGGCCAGAGATACGCAGTATTTT.

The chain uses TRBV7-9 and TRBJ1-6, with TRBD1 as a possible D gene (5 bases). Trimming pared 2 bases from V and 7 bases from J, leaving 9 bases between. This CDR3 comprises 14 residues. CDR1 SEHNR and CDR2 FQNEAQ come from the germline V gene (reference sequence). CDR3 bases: TGTGCCAGCAGCTTAACAGGAAACAATTCACCCCTCCACTTT. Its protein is CASSLTGNNSPLHF.

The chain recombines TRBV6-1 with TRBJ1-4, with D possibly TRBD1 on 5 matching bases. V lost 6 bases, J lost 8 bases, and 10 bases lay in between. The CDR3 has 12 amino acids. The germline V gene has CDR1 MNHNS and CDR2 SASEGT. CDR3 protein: CASRQGGEKLFF. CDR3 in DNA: TGTGCCAGCAGGCAGGGCGGAGAAAAACTGTTTTTT.

The CDR3, as DNA: TGTGCCAGCAGCTTAATAGGGGGGGACAGCATTCGCTACGAGCAGTACTTC. It translates to CASSLIGGDSIRYEQYF. The chain uses TRBV7-9 and TRBJ2-7; D may be TRBD1 or TRBD2 (7 bases each). The V gene's germline CDR1 is SEHNR and CDR2 FQNEAQ (reference sequence). This CDR3 has 17 residues. V lost 2 bases and J 3 bases, leaving 20 bases between the germline ends.

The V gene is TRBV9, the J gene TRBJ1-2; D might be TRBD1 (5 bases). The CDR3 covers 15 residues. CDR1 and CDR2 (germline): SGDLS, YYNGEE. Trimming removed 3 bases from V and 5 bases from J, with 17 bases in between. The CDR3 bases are TGTGCCAGCAGCGGGGGGTCGCGCGAACCTTATGGCTACACCTTC. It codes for CASSGGSREPYGYTF.

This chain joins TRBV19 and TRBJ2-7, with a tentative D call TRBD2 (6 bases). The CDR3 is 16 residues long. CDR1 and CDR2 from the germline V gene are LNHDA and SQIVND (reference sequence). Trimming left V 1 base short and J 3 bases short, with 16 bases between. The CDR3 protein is CASSIGSGLKNYEQYF. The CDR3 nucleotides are TGTGCCAGTAGTATAGGGTCGGGACTCAAGAACTACGAGCAGTACTTC.

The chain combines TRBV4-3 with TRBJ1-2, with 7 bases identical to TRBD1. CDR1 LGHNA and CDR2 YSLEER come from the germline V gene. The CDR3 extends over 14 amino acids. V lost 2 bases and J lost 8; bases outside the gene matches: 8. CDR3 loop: CASSQSDRAVGYTF. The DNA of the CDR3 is TGCGCCAGCAGCCAATCCGACAGGGCGGTAGGCTACACCTTC.

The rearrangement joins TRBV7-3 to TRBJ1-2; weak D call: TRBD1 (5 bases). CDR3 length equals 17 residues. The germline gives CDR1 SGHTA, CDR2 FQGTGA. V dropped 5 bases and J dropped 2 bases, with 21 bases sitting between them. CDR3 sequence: CASSLMGPVGSNYGYTF. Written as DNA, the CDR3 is TGTGCCAGCAGCCTAATGGGACCCGTTGGAAGCAACTATGGCTACACCTTC.

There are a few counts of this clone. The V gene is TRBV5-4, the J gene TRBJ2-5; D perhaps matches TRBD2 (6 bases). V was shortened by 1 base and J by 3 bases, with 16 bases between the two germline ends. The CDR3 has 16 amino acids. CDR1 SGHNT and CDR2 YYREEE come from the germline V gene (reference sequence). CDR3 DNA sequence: TGTGCCAGCAGCTTGAAAAACGGTGGCGGGGAAGAGACCCAGTACTTC. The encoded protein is CASSLKNGGGEETQYF.

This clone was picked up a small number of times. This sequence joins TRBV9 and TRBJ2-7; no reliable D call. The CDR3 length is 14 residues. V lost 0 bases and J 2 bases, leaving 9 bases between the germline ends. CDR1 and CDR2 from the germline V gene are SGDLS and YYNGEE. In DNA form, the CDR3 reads TGTGCCAGCAGCGTAGTGGCAGAACCCTACGAGCAGTACTTC. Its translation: CASSVVAEPYEQYF.

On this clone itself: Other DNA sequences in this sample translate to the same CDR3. CDR3 in amino acids: CSVDRGNTEAFF. For the CDR3, the DNA is TGCAGCGTGGACAGGGGGAACACTGAAGCTTTCTTT. V and J are TRBV29-1 and TRBJ1-1; 9 bases map to TRBD1. J lost 1 base, V lost 6 bases, and 0 bases had no gene match. The CDR3 contains 12 residues. Germline lookup yields CDR1 SQVTM and CDR2 ANQGSEA.

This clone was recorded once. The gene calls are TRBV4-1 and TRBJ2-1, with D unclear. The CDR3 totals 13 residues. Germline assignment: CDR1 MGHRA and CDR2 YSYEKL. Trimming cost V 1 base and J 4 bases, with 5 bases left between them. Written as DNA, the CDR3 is TGCGCCAGCAGCCAAGGGATATACAATGAGCAGTTCTTC. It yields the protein CASSQGIYNEQFF.

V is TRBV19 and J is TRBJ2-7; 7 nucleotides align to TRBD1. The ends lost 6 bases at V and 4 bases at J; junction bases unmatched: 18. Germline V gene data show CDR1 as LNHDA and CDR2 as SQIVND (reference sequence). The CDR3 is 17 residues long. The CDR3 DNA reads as TGTGCCAGTAGCCCTAAGGCGGTGGACAGGTATGAGTACGAGCAGTACTTC. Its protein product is CASSPKAVDRYEYEQYF.

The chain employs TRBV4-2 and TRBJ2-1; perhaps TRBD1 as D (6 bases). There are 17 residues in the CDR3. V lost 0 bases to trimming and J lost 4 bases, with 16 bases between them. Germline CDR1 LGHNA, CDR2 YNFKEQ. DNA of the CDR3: TGTGCCAGCAGCCAAGAACCGCAGGGGAATACTTACAATGAGCAGTTCTTC. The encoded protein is CASSQEPQGNTYNEQFF.

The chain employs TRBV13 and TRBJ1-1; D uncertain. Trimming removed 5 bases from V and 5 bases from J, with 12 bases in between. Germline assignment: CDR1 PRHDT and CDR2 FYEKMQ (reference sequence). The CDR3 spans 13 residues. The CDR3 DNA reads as TGTGCCAGCAGCCCAAGGCTGGGGACTGAAGCTTTCTTT. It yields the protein CASSPRLGTEAFF.

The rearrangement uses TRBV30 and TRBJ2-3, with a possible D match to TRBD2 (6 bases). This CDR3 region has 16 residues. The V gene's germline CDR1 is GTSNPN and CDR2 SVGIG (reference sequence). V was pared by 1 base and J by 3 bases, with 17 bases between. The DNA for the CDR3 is TGTGCCTGGAGTGGACCAGTGGCCGCGGGGACAGATACGCAGTATTTT. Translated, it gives CAWSGPVAAGTDTQYF. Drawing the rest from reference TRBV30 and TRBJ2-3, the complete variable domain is SQTIHQWPATLVQPVGSPLSLECTVEGTSNPNLYWYRQAAGRGLQLLFYSVGIGQISSEVPQNLSASRPQDRQFILSSKKLLLSDSGFYLCAWSGPVAAGTDTQYFGPGTRLTVL.

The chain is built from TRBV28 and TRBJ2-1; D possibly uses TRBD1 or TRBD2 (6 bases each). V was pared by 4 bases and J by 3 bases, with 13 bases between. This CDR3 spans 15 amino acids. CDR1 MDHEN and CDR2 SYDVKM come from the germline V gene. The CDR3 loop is CASSWQGRIYNEQFF. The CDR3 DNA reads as TGTGCCAGCAGTTGGCAGGGGAGGATCTACAATGAGCAGTTCTTC.

The CDR3 DNA reads as TGCGCCAGCAGCCAACCGGCCGGGACCTTGCACACTGAAGCTTTCTTT. This encodes CASSQPAGTLHTEAFF. The rearrangement joins TRBV4-1 to TRBJ1-1, with TRBD1 as a possible D gene (5 bases). The CDR3 totals 16 residues. The V end lost 2 bases, the J end lost 3 bases, and 16 bases lay between the germline ends. Per germline, CDR1 MGHRA and CDR2 YSYEKL.

The DNA of the CDR3 is TGTGCCAGCAGCTTAGGGGGGTACGGAAACACCATATATTTT. This sequence encodes CASSLGGYGNTIYF. The chain combines TRBV7-2 with TRBJ1-3, with a tentative D call TRBD1 (5 bases). V was pared by 1 base and J by 4 bases, with 8 bases between. This CDR3 contains 14 residues. The germline V gene encodes CDR1 SGHTA and CDR2 FQGNSA.

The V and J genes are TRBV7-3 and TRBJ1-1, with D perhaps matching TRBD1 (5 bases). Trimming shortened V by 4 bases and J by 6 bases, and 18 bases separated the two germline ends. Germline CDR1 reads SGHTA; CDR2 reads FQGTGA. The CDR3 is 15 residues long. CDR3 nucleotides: TGTGCCAGCAGCTCAACTGGCGGCGGGGCCGCTGAAGCTTTCTTT. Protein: CASSSTGGGAAEAFF.

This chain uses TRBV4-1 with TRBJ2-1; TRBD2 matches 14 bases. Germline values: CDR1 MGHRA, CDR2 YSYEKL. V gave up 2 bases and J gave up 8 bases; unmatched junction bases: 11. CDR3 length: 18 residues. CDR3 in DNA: TGCGCCAGCAGCCAACCGACTAGCGGGAGGGCCTATGGCTATGAGCAGTTCTTC. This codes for CASSQPTSGRAYGYEQFF.

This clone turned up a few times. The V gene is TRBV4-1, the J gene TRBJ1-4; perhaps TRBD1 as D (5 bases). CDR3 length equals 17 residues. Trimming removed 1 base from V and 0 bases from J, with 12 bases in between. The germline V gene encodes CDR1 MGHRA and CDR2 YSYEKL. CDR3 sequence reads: CASSQARGDATNEKLFF. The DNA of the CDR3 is TGCGCCAGCAGCCAAGCTAGGGGAGATGCAACTAATGAAAAACTGTTTTTT.

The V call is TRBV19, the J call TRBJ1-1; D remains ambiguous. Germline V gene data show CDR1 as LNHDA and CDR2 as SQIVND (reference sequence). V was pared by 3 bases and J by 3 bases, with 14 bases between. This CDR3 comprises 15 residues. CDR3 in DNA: TGTGCCAGTAGTATTTCCCGAAGTGCGGACACTGAAGCTTTCTTT. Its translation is CASSISRSADTEAFF.

This CDR3 is CAIGRDVLYEQYF. The CDR3 DNA is TGTGCCATCGGTAGGGACGTACTCTACGAGCAGTACTTC. The chain links TRBV10-3 to TRBJ2-7; D assignment may be TRBD1 or TRBD2 (5 bases each). CDR1 is ENHRY and CDR2 is SYGVKD in the germline V gene. Trimming stripped 8 bases from V and 3 bases from J, with 14 bases between. This CDR3 is 13 amino acids long.

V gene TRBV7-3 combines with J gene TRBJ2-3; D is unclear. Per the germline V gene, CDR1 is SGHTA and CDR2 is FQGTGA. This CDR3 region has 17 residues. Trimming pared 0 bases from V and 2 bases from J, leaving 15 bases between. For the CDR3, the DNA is TGTGCCAGCAGCTTAACGGGTTCCTGGGGTGACACAGATACGCAGTATTTT. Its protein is CASSLTGSWGDTDTQYF.

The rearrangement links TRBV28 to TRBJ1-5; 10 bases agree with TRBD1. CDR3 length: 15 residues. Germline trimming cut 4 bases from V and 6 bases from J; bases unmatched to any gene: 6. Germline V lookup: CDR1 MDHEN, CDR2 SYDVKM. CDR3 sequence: CASSSTGGAFQPQHF. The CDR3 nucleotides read TGTGCCAGCAGTTCGACAGGGGGCGCGTTTCAGCCCCAGCATTTT.